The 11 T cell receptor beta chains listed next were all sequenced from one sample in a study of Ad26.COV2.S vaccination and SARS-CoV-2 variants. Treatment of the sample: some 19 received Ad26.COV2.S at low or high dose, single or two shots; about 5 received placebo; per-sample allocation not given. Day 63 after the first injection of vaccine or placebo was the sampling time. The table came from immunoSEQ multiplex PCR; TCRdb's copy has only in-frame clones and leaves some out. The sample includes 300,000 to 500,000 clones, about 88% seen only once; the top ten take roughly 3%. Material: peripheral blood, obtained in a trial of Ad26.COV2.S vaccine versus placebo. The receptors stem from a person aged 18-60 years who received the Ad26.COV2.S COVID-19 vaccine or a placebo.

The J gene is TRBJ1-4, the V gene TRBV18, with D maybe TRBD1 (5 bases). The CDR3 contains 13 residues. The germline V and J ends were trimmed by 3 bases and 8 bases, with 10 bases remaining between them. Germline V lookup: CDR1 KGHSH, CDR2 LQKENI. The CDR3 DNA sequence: TGTGCCAGCTCACCGGACAAGTGGGAAAAACTGTTTTTT. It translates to CASSPDKWEKLFF.

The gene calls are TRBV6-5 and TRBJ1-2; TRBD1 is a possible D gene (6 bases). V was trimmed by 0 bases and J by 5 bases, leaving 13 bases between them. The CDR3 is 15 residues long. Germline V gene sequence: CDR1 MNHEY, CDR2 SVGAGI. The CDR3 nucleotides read TGTGCCAGCAGTTACTCTCTGGACAGTTATTATGGCTACACCTTC. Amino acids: CASSYSLDSYYGYTF.

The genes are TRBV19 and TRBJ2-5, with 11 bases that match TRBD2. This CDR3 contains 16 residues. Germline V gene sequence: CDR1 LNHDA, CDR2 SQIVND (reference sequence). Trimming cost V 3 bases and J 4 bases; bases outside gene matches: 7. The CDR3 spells CASSIALAGAGETQYF. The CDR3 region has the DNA TGTGCCAGTAGTATCGCACTAGCGGGGGCGGGAGAGACCCAGTACTTC.

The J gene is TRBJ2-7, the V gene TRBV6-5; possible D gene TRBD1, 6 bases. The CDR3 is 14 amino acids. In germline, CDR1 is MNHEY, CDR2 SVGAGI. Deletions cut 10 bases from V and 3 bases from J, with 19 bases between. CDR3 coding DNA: TGTGCCACCAGAACCCGGGACATCCACTACGAGCAGTACTTC. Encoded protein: CATRTRDIHYEQYF.

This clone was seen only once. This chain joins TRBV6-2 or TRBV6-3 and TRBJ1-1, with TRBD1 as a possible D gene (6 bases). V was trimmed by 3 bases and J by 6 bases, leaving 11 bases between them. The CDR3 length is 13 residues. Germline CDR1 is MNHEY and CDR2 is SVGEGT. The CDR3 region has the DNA TGTGCCAGCAGTTATGGGACACAGCCTGAAGCTTTCTTT. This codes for CASSYGTQPEAFF.

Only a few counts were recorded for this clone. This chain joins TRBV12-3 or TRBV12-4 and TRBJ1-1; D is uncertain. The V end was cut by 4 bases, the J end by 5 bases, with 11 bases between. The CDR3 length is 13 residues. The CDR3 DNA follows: TGTGCCAGCAGTTGGACCGCTCGGACTGAAGCTTTCTTT. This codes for CASSWTARTEAFF.

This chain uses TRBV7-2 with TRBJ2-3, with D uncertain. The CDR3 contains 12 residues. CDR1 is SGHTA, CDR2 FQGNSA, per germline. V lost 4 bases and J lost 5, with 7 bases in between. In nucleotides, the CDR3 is TGTGCCAGCAGCTCCCCCGGAGATACGCAGTATTTT. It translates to CASSSPGDTQYF.

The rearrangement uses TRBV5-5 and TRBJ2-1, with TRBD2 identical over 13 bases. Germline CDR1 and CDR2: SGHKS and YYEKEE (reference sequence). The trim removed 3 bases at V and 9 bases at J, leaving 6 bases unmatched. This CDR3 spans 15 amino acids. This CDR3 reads CASSYWTSGGLEQFF. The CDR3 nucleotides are TGTGCCAGCAGCTATTGGACTAGCGGGGGTCTTGAGCAGTTCTTC.

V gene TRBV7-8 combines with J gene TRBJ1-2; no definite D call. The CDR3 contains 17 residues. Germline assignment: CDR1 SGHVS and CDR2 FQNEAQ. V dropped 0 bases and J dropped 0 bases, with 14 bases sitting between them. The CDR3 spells CASSLAGWEKANYGYTF. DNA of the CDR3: TGTGCCAGCAGCTTAGCGGGATGGGAGAAAGCTAACTATGGCTACACCTTC.

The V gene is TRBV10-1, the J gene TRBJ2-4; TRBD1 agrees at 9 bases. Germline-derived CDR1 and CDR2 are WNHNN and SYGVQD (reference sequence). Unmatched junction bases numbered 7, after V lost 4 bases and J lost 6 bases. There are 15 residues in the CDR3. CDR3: CASSAGTGIANIQYF. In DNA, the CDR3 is TGCGCCAGCAGTGCCGGGACAGGGATAGCAAACATTCAGTACTTC.

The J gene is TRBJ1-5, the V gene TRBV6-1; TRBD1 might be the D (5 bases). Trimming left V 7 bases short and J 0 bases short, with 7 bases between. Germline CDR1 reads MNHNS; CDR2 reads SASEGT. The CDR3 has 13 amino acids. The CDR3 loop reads CASTGGSNQPQHF. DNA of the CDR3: TGTGCCAGCACGGGGGGTAGCAATCAGCCCCAGCATTTT.